Following are 13 T cell receptor beta chains from one sample sequenced in a study of T-cell memory formation after mild COVID-19. MiXCR was run by TCRdb on the 5' RACE reads, yielding one entry per CDR3 protein. Among over 250,000 distinct CDR3 sequences listed, about 16% were seen once. The sequencing sample was made of PBMCs or a T cell subset sorted from them (not recorded which). Receptor source: a man younger than 35 who had mild COVID-19 (a few samples of this study predate the infection). Cell type and time point are not known.

The chain joins TRBV6-6 to TRBJ1-5, with unresolved D. The CDR3 is 13 amino acids. Trimming took off 2 bases at V and 4 bases at J, with 6 bases between the two ends. Germline CDR1 reads MNHNY; CDR2 reads SVGAGI (reference sequence). This CDR3 is CASSYDRNQPQHF. CDR3 sequence (DNA): TGTGCCAGCAGTTACGATCGAAATCAGCCCCAGCATTTT.

The chain links TRBV7-9 to TRBJ1-5; the D gene is possibly TRBD1 (6 bases). The CDR3 runs 13 residues. From germline, CDR1 is SEHNR and CDR2 FQNEAQ (reference sequence). The ends were cut back, 5 bases at V and 2 bases at J, with 7 bases in the middle. The CDR3 spells CASSKGGNQPQHF. CDR3 nucleotides: TGTGCCAGCAGCAAGGGGGGCAATCAGCCCCAGCATTTT.

This clonotype was observed a few times. The chain carries TRBV29-1 and TRBJ2-5, with D uncertain. The germline V gene encodes CDR1 SQVTM and CDR2 ANQGSEA. Trimming shortened V by 3 bases and J by 2 bases, and 7 bases separated the two germline ends. This CDR3 is 12 amino acids long. For the CDR3, the DNA is TGCAGCGTTGATACATCGCAAGAGACCCAGTACTTC. Its protein is CSVDTSQETQYF.

The table lists this clonotype with a few counts. The rearrangement links TRBV5-1 to TRBJ1-4; 9 bases map to TRBD1. With V trimmed by 0 bases and J by 5 bases, 2 bases remained unmatched. This CDR3 is 15 amino acids long. Germline lookup yields CDR1 SGHRS and CDR2 YFSETQ. The CDR3 bases are TGCGCCAGCAGCTTGGGGACAGGGGCGAATGAAAAACTGTTTTTT. Translated, it gives CASSLGTGANEKLFF.

The chain couples TRBV20-1 to TRBJ2-3; tentative D call: TRBD2 (6 bases). This CDR3 is 14 amino acids long. Per the germline V gene, CDR1 is DFQATT and CDR2 is SNEGSKA (reference sequence). The V gene lost 5 bases and the J gene lost 1 base, with 13 bases spanning the gap. CDR3 loop: CSAPPGLRTDTQYF. The CDR3 DNA follows: TGCAGTGCTCCTCCGGGACTCCGCACAGATACGCAGTATTTT.

The gene calls are TRBV29-1 and TRBJ1-4, with D perhaps matching TRBD1 (5 bases). The germline CDR1 and CDR2 sequences are SQVTM and ANQGSEA. The CDR3 covers 12 residues. V was cut by 7 bases and J by 4 bases, with 10 bases left in between. The CDR3 coding sequence is TGCAGCGGGGGGTCGGTTAATGAAAAACTGTTTTTT. As protein: CSGGSVNEKLFF.

The chain recombines TRBV7-2 with TRBJ1-6; tentatively, D is TRBD1 (5 bases). The CDR3 is 15 residues long. Trimming shortened V by 6 bases and J by 10 bases, and 19 bases separated the two germline ends. The germline V gene encodes CDR1 SGHTA and CDR2 FQGNSA. Here the CDR3 DNA reads TGTGCCAGCAGGAGAGTCCCCCAGGGAGGGTCACCCCTCCACTTT. Translating gives CASRRVPQGGSPLHF.

This clonotype has just a few counts. CDR3 region: CASSQGAMTNYGYTF. The CDR3 DNA sequence: TGTGCCAGCAGCCAAGGAGCCATGACTAACTATGGCTACACCTTC. The chain carries TRBV3-1 and TRBJ1-2, with D unclear. The germline V and J ends were trimmed by 1 base and 0 bases, with 9 bases remaining between them. This CDR3 contains 15 residues. The V gene's germline CDR1 is LGHDT and CDR2 YNNKEL (reference sequence).

The chain carries TRBV6-1 and TRBJ1-2; 10 bases align to TRBD1. CDR3 length: 14 residues. V gave up 6 bases and J gave up 3 bases; unmatched junction bases: 4. Germline lookup yields CDR1 MNHNS and CDR2 SASEGT. The CDR3 region is CASRDRGSYYGYTF. The CDR3 nucleotides read TGTGCCAGCAGGGACAGGGGGAGCTACTATGGCTACACCTTC.

The sample holds a few counts of this clonotype. The chain uses TRBV6-5 and TRBJ2-2, with D perhaps TRBD2 (6 bases). Germline-derived CDR1 and CDR2 are MNHEY and SVGAGI. Trimming took off 7 bases at V and 3 bases at J, with 9 bases between the two ends. This CDR3 is built from 13 residues. The CDR3 reads CASNTGDTGELFF. The CDR3 nucleotides are TGTGCCAGCAACACGGGGGACACCGGGGAGCTGTTTTTT.

This clonotype was observed a few times. This chain uses TRBV6-5 with TRBJ1-2; TRBD1 might be the D (6 bases). Germline V gene data show CDR1 as MNHEY and CDR2 as SVGAGI. The CDR3 runs to 13 residues. V was pared by 6 bases and J by 3 bases, with 11 bases between. For the CDR3, the DNA is TGTGCCAGCAGGGCACAGGGTTACTATGGCTACACCTTC. As protein: CASRAQGYYGYTF.

This chain uses TRBV28 with TRBJ2-1, with TRBD2 matching 12 bases. Germline V gene sequence: CDR1 MDHEN, CDR2 SYDVKM. The CDR3 runs 15 residues. J gave up 9 bases and V 4 bases, and 7 bases lay outside the gene matches. Written as DNA, the CDR3 is TGTGCCAGCAGTTGGCTAGCGGGGGGGCCAGGTGAGCAGTTCTTC. Translated: CASSWLAGGPGEQFF.

The chain is built from TRBV24-1 and TRBJ2-1, with 9 bases matching TRBD1. V shed 3 bases, J shed 7 bases, and the junction held 12 bases outside the gene matches. Germline CDR1 and CDR2: KGHDR and SFDVKD. This CDR3 is 17 amino acids long. CDR3 protein: CATSDEASGQGRNEQFF. The CDR3 DNA reads TGTGCCACCAGTGATGAGGCCTCGGGACAGGGCCGGAATGAGCAGTTCTTC.